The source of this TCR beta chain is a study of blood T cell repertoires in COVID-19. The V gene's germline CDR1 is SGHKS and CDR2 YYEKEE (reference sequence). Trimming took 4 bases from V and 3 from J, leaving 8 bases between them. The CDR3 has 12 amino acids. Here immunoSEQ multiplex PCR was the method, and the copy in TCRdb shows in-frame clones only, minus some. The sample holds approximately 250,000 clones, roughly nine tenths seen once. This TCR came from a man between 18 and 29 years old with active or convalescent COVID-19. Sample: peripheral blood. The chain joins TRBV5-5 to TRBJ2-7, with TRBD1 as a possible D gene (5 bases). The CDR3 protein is CASSPDIYEQYF. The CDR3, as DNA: TGTGCCAGCAGCCCGGACATCTACGAGCAGTACTTC.